The 15 T cell receptor beta chains below all came from one sample that was sequenced in a study of blood T cell repertoires in COVID-19. TCRdb's table, derived via immunoSEQ multiplex PCR, lists solely in-frame clones and lacks some. The sample has around 97,000 clones; 85% to 90% are singletons. The sequencing sample was made of peripheral blood. The receptors derive from a human donor in a cohort sampled during active COVID-19.

The CDR3 reads CASSPSATGRNTIYF. The CDR3, as DNA: TGCGCCAGCAGCCCGTCCGCGACAGGGAGAAACACCATATATTTT. V usage is TRBV5-1 and J usage is TRBJ1-3; 7 bases fit TRBD1. The CDR3 contains 15 residues. Germline CDR1 SGHRS, CDR2 YFSETQ. V trimming: 4 bases; J trimming: 5 bases; junction bases outside the gene matches: 9. Drawing the rest from reference TRBV5-1 and TRBJ1-3, the complete variable domain is KAGVTQTPRYLIKTRGQQVTLSCSPISGHRSVSWYQQTPGQGLQFLFEYFSETQRNKGNFPGRFSGRQFSNSRSEMNVSTLELGDSALYLCASSPSATGRNTIYFGEGSWLTVV.

The chain combines TRBV4-1 with TRBJ1-2; D unresolved. Trimming cost V 3 bases and J 1 base, with 21 bases left between them. This CDR3 is built from 18 residues. CDR1 and CDR2 from the germline V gene are MGHRA and YSYEKL. This CDR3 reads CASSQTNGPPLVNYGYTF. The DNA for the CDR3 is TGCGCCAGCAGCCAGACAAACGGCCCCCCTTTAGTTAACTATGGCTACACCTTC.

The chain uses TRBV11-1 and TRBJ1-5; 7 positions agree with TRBD1. V shed 4 bases, J shed 0 bases, and the junction held 3 bases outside the gene matches. CDR1 is SGHAT, CDR2 FQDESV, per germline (reference sequence). This CDR3 spans 15 amino acids. As DNA, the CDR3 is TGTGCCAGCAGCTCCCGGACAGGTAGCAATCAGCCCCAGCATTTT. Translated: CASSSRTGSNQPQHF.

The chain combines TRBV5-1 with TRBJ1-1, with D perhaps TRBD1 (5 bases). V lost 4 bases, J lost 1 base, and 17 bases lay in between. CDR1 is SGHRS and CDR2 is YFSETQ in the germline V gene. The CDR3 is 16 amino acids. The CDR3 coding sequence is TGCGCCAGCAGCGCCGGGACGGGCGGGGGGAACACTGAAGCTTTCTTT. This codes for CASSAGTGGGNTEAFF.

The CDR3 coding sequence is TGCGCCAGCAGCTGGTTGACTAGCGGGAGGCAACACACAGATACGCAGTATTTT. As protein: CASSWLTSGRQHTDTQYF. The chain is built from TRBV5-1 and TRBJ2-3; 13 bases fit TRBD2. The CDR3 runs 18 residues. Per germline, CDR1 SGHRS and CDR2 YFSETQ. V lost 3 bases, J lost 2 bases, and 9 bases stayed unmatched.

The chain employs TRBV30 and TRBJ1-2; D call uncertain. CDR1 is GTSNPN and CDR2 is SVGIG in the germline V gene (reference sequence). Trimming took off 0 bases at V and 7 bases at J, with 9 bases between the two ends. This CDR3 is built from 12 residues. The CDR3 loop reads CAWSVVSGGYTF. Written as DNA, the CDR3 is TGTGCCTGGAGTGTAGTCTCCGGTGGCTACACCTTC.

J is TRBJ2-7 and V is TRBV9; D perhaps matches TRBD1 (6 bases). The CDR3 consists of 16 residues. Germline V CDR1 and CDR2: SGDLS, YYNGEE. The ends were cut back, 3 bases at V and 9 bases at J, with 25 bases in the middle. CDR3 sequence (DNA): TGTGCCAGCAGCGCGCAACAGGGTAGGGAGATCTTAGGGCAGTACTTC. It yields the protein CASSAQQGREILGQYF. Based on the CDR3 plus reference TRBV9 and TRBJ2-7, the full variable domain is DSGVTQTPKHLITATGQRVTLRCSPRSGDLSVYWYQQSLDQGLQFLIQYYNGEERAKGNILERFSAQQFPDLHSELNLSSLELGDSALYFCASSAQQGREILGQYFGPGTRLTVT.

The chain recombines TRBV5-6 with TRBJ1-5; 8 bases line up with TRBD1. This CDR3 comprises 14 residues. Germline lookup yields CDR1 SGHDT and CDR2 YYEEEE. Trimming cost V 4 bases and J 5 bases; bases outside gene matches: 5. The CDR3 sequence is CASSRRGPDQPQHF. The CDR3 DNA reads TGTGCCAGCAGCCGCAGGGGGCCCGATCAGCCCCAGCATTTT.

This chain uses TRBV5-1 with TRBJ2-7; 10 nucleotides align to TRBD2. V was clipped by 1 base and J by 2 bases; unmatched bases: 9. CDR3 length: 17 amino acids. Per the germline V gene, CDR1 is SGHRS and CDR2 is YFSETQ. CDR3 in amino acids: CASSLTILAGPAYEQYF. CDR3 bases: TGCGCCAGCAGCTTGACTATACTAGCGGGACCCGCCTACGAGCAGTACTTC.

This clone was detected once. The rearrangement joins TRBV9 to TRBJ1-2, with TRBD1 as a possible D gene (5 bases). Trimming removed 4 bases from V and 3 bases from J, with 13 bases in between. The CDR3 covers 14 residues. CDR1 and CDR2 from the germline V gene are SGDLS and YYNGEE. DNA for the CDR3: TGTGCCAGCAGCCTCCAGCCACAGGACTATGGCTACACCTTC. It encodes CASSLQPQDYGYTF.

The chain has TRBV9 and TRBJ1-5; 8 bases map to TRBD1. V lost 0 bases and J lost 7; bases outside the gene matches: 3. This CDR3 comprises 14 residues. Germline V gene data show CDR1 as SGDLS and CDR2 as YYNGEE. CDR3 bases: TGTGCCAGCAGCGTAGCAACAGGGGGGCAGCCCCAGCATTTT. Residues: CASSVATGGQPQHF.

This clone has more than one count but fewer than ten. This chain joins TRBV5-1 and TRBJ2-3, with 11 bases lining up with TRBD1. The germline V gene encodes CDR1 SGHRS and CDR2 YFSETQ. The CDR3 runs 16 residues. Unmatched junction bases numbered 9, after V lost 4 bases and J lost 5 bases. Here the CDR3 DNA reads TGCGCCAGCAGCGTACCTTGGACAGGGGGCCGAGATACGCAGTATTTT. This sequence encodes CASSVPWTGGRDTQYF.

This clone has only a few counts. This chain links TRBV27 with TRBJ2-7, with TRBD2 as a possible D gene (5 bases). Trimming shortened V by 1 base and J by 7 bases, and 14 bases separated the two germline ends. There are 14 residues in the CDR3. Germline CDR1 MNHEY, CDR2 SMNVEV (reference sequence). The CDR3 sequence is CASSLFGGSREQYF. CDR3 nucleotide sequence: TGTGCCAGCAGTTTATTCGGCGGGTCTCGAGAGCAGTACTTC.

The chain is built from TRBV4-2 and TRBJ2-7; 7 bases match TRBD2. After removal of 5 bases from V and 2 bases from J, the junction contained 9 bases not matched to a gene. Germline loops: CDR1 LGHNA, CDR2 YNFKEQ. The CDR3 consists of 15 residues. The CDR3 bases are TGTGCCAGCAGCTTTGCGGGGGACTCTACCTACGAGCAGTACTTC. It translates to CASSFAGDSTYEQYF.

This clone was seen just once. The chain is built from TRBV4-3 and TRBJ1-2; a possible D gene is TRBD1 (6 bases). The germline V gene encodes CDR1 LGHNA and CDR2 YSLEER. This CDR3 has 15 amino acids. Deletions cut 1 base from V and 8 bases from J, with 17 bases between. CDR3 DNA sequence: TGCGCCAGCAGCCAAGGGTATCGGGGGGCGCACGGCTACACCTTC. Amino acids: CASSQGYRGAHGYTF.